These 27 T cell receptor beta chains were all obtained from the same sample, sequenced in a study of blood T cell repertoires in COVID-19. This table comes from immunoSEQ multiplex PCR, and its TCRdb copy is limited to in-frame clones, with some not included. The profile shows fewer than 200,000 clones, approximately 79% of them singletons. Sequencing used peripheral blood. The receptor source for this set is a woman in her 70s with acute or convalescent COVID-19.

The gene calls are TRBV11-3 and TRBJ2-1; D perhaps matches TRBD2 (6 bases). This CDR3 comprises 15 residues. Germline V gene lookup returns CDR1 SGHNT and CDR2 YENEEA. V was cut by 5 bases and J by 2 bases, with 13 bases left in between. The CDR3 coding sequence is TGTGCCAGCAGCGGCGGGGAAGGCCCCTACAATGAGCAGTTCTTC. Translating it yields CASSGGEGPYNEQFF.

J is TRBJ2-3 and V is TRBV2; 8 nucleotides agree with TRBD2. With V trimmed by 6 bases and J by 2 bases, 7 bases remained unmatched. The CDR3 is 15 amino acids. Per the germline V gene, CDR1 is SNHLY and CDR2 is FYNNEI. The CDR3 DNA follows: TGTGCCAGCAGCGAGACTAGCGCGCCCACAGATACGCAGTATTTT. Its protein is CASSETSAPTDTQYF.

The chain has TRBV14 and TRBJ2-5; tentatively, D is TRBD2 (5 bases). This CDR3 region has 13 residues. Trimming removed 8 bases at V and 3 bases at J, with 13 bases between. Germline V gene lookup returns CDR1 SGHDN and CDR2 FVKESK. The CDR3 DNA reads as TGTGCCAGCTCCCCGAGGCGGGAAGAGACCCAGTACTTC. This encodes CASSPRREETQYF. Combining the CDR3 with reference TRBV14 and TRBJ2-5 gives the whole variable domain EAGVTQFPSHSVIEKGQTVTLRCDPISGHDNLYWYRRVMGKEIKFLLHFVKESKQDESGMPNNRFLAERTGGTYSTLKVQPAELEDSGVYFCASSPRREETQYFGPGTRLLVL.

This clone was detected once. The V gene is TRBV7-9, the J gene TRBJ2-1; 9 bases agree with TRBD2. Trimming at V came to 5 bases and at J to 9 bases, leaving 14 bases not matched to a gene. Germline V lookup: CDR1 SEHNR, CDR2 FQNEAQ (reference sequence). This CDR3 region has 16 residues. CDR3 in amino acids: CASSPGRREGPGEQFF. The CDR3 coding sequence is TGTGCCAGCAGCCCGGGTCGGCGGGAGGGCCCAGGTGAGCAGTTCTTC.

In regard to this clone: Distinct nucleotide sequences in the sample also encode this CDR3. The rearrangement uses TRBV29-1 and TRBJ2-5, with 8 bases that match TRBD2. The CDR3 covers 13 residues. After removal of 5 bases from V and 1 base from J, the junction contained 3 bases not matched to a gene. The germline CDR1 and CDR2 sequences are SQVTM and ANQGSEA. CDR3 coding DNA: TGCAGCGTTCCGACTAGCGCCCAAGAGACCCAGTACTTC. Translating it yields CSVPTSAQETQYF.

The chain employs TRBV27 and TRBJ1-6; a possible D gene is TRBD1 (5 bases). With 5 bases removed from V and 8 bases from J, the gap between germline ends came to 13 bases. The CDR3 sequence is 14 residues long. Looked up from germline, CDR1 is MNHEY and CDR2 is SMNVEV (reference sequence). CDR3 bases: TGTGCCAGCAGTCCCCTCAGGGAGGATTCACCCCTCCACTTT. It specifies CASSPLREDSPLHF.

The chain recombines TRBV5-4 with TRBJ1-1; no reliable D call. The CDR3 is 13 amino acids. Germline CDR1 reads SGHNT; CDR2 reads YYREEE (reference sequence). V was trimmed by 0 bases and J by 6 bases, leaving 9 bases between them. This CDR3 reads CASSLAGRAEAFF. CDR3 sequence (DNA): TGTGCCAGCAGCTTGGCCGGGCGGGCTGAAGCTTTCTTT. Drawing the rest from reference TRBV5-4 and TRBJ1-1, the complete variable domain is ETGVTQSPTHLIKTRGQQVTLRCSSQSGHNTVSWYQQALGQGPQFIFQYYREEENGRGNFPPRFSGLQFPNYSSELNVNALELDDSALYLCASSLAGRAEAFFGQGTRLTVV.

In this sample, this clone turned up many times. The genes are TRBV5-1 and TRBJ2-3; D is perhaps TRBD1 (6 bases). The germline V gene encodes CDR1 SGHRS and CDR2 YFSETQ. Between the trimmed V and J ends, which lost 4 bases and 1 base, there was a span of 16 bases. The CDR3 sequence is 16 residues long. CDR3 amino acids: CASSDSRGSGTDTQYF. For the CDR3, the DNA is TGCGCCAGCAGCGATAGCAGGGGAAGCGGCACAGATACGCAGTATTTT. The full variable domain, its missing parts supplied by reference TRBV5-1 and TRBJ2-3, is KAGVTQTPRYLIKTRGQQVTLSCSPISGHRSVSWYQQTPGQGLQFLFEYFSETQRNKGNFPGRFSGRQFSNSRSEMNVSTLELGDSALYLCASSDSRGSGTDTQYFGPGTRLTVL.

The chain joins TRBV24-1 to TRBJ2-2; 7 bases agree with TRBD1. The CDR3 is made up of 13 amino acids. The germline V gene has CDR1 KGHDR and CDR2 SFDVKD. Trimming removed 8 bases from V and 6 bases from J; junction bases left unmatched: 5. CDR3 amino acids: CATKETGAGELFF. Here the CDR3 DNA reads TGTGCCACCAAGGAAACAGGGGCCGGGGAGCTGTTTTTT.

This chain uses TRBV6-6 with TRBJ1-5; 8 bases match TRBD1. Germline V CDR1 and CDR2: MNHNY, SVGAGI (reference sequence). The length of the CDR3 is 16 residues. V shed 5 bases, J shed 3 bases, and the junction held 9 bases outside the gene matches. The CDR3 nucleotides are TGTGCCAGCAGTAAAGACAGGGGTCTTAACAATCAGCCCCAGCATTTT. Translation: CASSKDRGLNNQPQHF.

V is TRBV2 and J is TRBJ2-1, with D perhaps matching TRBD1 (5 bases). Germline V gives CDR1 SNHLY, CDR2 FYNNEI. V was cut by 1 base and J by 6 bases, with 10 bases left in between. This CDR3 is built from 14 residues. DNA for the CDR3: TGTGCCAGCAGTGAAGAGGGGTTTGGCAATGAGCAGTTCTTC. Translating gives CASSEEGFGNEQFF. Drawing the rest from reference TRBV2 and TRBJ2-1, the complete variable domain is EPEVTQTPSHQVTQMGQEVILRCVPISNHLYFYWYRQILGQKVEFLVSFYNNEISEKSEIFDDQFSVERPDGSNFTLKIRSTKLEDSAMYFCASSEEGFGNEQFFGPGTRLTVL.

The V and J genes are TRBV29-1 and TRBJ2-3; 8 bases fit TRBD2. Germline V gives CDR1 SQVTM, CDR2 ANQGSEA. The CDR3 runs to 14 residues. The V segment lost 5 bases and the J segment 0 bases; nucleotides outside the gene matches: 4. CDR3: CSVNSGASTDTQYF. CDR3 DNA: TGCAGCGTTAATAGCGGGGCTAGCACAGATACGCAGTATTTT.

The chain combines TRBV24-1 with TRBJ2-1, with TRBD2 identical over 11 bases. The CDR3 runs to 16 residues. CDR1 is KGHDR and CDR2 is SFDVKD in the germline V gene. The J segment lost 8 bases and the V segment lost 2 bases, leaving 7 bases of the junction unmatched. Here the CDR3 DNA reads TGTGCCACCAGTGATTCGACTAGCGGGGTACGAGATGAGCAGTTCTTC. It specifies CATSDSTSGVRDEQFF.

The chain carries TRBV3-1 (or the pseudogene TRBV3-2) and TRBJ2-3, with D possibly matching TRBD1 (7 bases). Germline loops: CDR1 LGHDT, CDR2 YNNKEL (reference sequence). Trimming left V 4 bases short and J 5 bases short, with 10 bases between. The CDR3 totals 13 residues. CDR3 DNA: TGTGCCAGCAGCCCAGGGGGGCGAGATACGCAGTATTTT. It translates to CASSPGGRDTQYF.

This clone was counted between two and nine times. CDR3 coding DNA: TGCGCCAGCAGCTACTCACTAGCAAACAATGAGCAGTTCTTC. It is translated as CASSYSLANNEQFF. V gene TRBV5-1 combines with J gene TRBJ2-1, with D possibly being TRBD2 (6 bases). Per germline, CDR1 SGHRS and CDR2 YFSETQ. The CDR3 runs to 14 residues. V was trimmed by 3 bases and J by 5 bases, leaving 12 bases between them.

The chain is built from TRBV6-6 and TRBJ1-5, with a tentative D call TRBD1 (5 bases). The CDR3 runs 14 residues. V was clipped by 6 bases and J by 0 bases, with 9 bases between them. CDR1 and CDR2 (germline): MNHNY, SVGAGI (reference sequence). The CDR3 region has the DNA TGTGCCAGCAGAAGACAGTCTAGCAATCAGCCCCAGCATTTT. Translated: CASRRQSSNQPQHF.

This clone has only a few counts. J is TRBJ1-4 and V is TRBV12-3 or TRBV12-4; D uncertain. The CDR3 has 12 amino acids. V shed 2 bases and J shed 7 bases, with 5 bases lying between them. DNA of the CDR3: TGTGCCAGCAGTTTAAACGGTGAAAAACTGTTTTTT. Its protein is CASSLNGEKLFF.

The V and J genes are TRBV9 and TRBJ2-5; D call uncertain. The CDR3 is 13 residues long. Trimming took 0 bases from V and 2 from J, leaving 5 bases between them. Germline V lookup: CDR1 SGDLS, CDR2 YYNGEE. The CDR3 coding sequence is TGTGCCAGCAGCGTAGGGAGACAAGAGACCCAGTACTTC. Its translation: CASSVGRQETQYF.

The chain uses TRBV5-4 and TRBJ1-5; 10 bases match TRBD1. V gave up 4 bases and J gave up 3 bases; unmatched junction bases: 7. Germline CDR1 SGHNT, CDR2 YYREEE (reference sequence). This CDR3 has 16 residues. The CDR3 coding sequence is TGTGCCAGCAGCATCGGGACAGGGGCAAACAATCAGCCCCAGCATTTT. Its translation: CASSIGTGANNQPQHF. The whole variable domain, filled in from reference TRBV5-4 and TRBJ1-5, reads ETGVTQSPTHLIKTRGQQVTLRCSSQSGHNTVSWYQQALGQGPQFIFQYYREEENGRGNFPPRFSGLQFPNYSSELNVNALELDDSALYLCASSIGTGANNQPQHFGDGTRLSIL.

This clone was picked up one time. The chain is built from TRBV19 and TRBJ1-1; the D gene is possibly TRBD1 (6 bases). CDR1 LNHDA and CDR2 SQIVND come from the germline V gene (reference sequence). V lost 4 bases to trimming and J lost 2 bases, with 11 bases between them. CDR3 size: 14 residues. CDR3 bases: TGTGCCAGTAGTAATCAACAGGGAAACACTGAAGCTTTCTTT. Protein sequence: CASSNQQGNTEAFF.

The chain joins TRBV10-3 to TRBJ1-2; TRBD1 matches 10 bases. The germline gives CDR1 ENHRY, CDR2 SYGVKD. V lost 4 bases and J lost 10; bases outside the gene matches: 3. The CDR3 covers 12 residues. The CDR3 DNA reads as TGTGCCATCAGTGGACAGGGGGCGACCTACACCTTC. This codes for CAISGQGATYTF.

The chain is built from TRBV5-1 and TRBJ1-6, with 8 bases that match TRBD1. CDR1 is SGHRS and CDR2 is YFSETQ in the germline V gene. V lost 0 bases to trimming and J lost 6 bases; unmatched junction nucleotides: 8. This CDR3 contains 17 residues. CDR3 sequence reads: CASSLARQGAPNSPLHF. CDR3 nucleotides: TGCGCCAGCAGCTTGGCCCGGCAGGGGGCGCCTAATTCACCCCTCCACTTT.

This clone was counted between two and nine times. The genes are TRBV7-9 and TRBJ1-5; D not resolved. The CDR3 contains 13 residues. With 2 bases removed from V and 5 bases from J, the gap between germline ends came to 7 bases. Per the germline V gene, CDR1 is SEHNR and CDR2 is FQNEAQ (reference sequence). In nucleotides, the CDR3 is TGTGCCAGCAGCTTAATAGGAGATCAGCCCCAGCATTTT. As protein: CASSLIGDQPQHF.

As to this clone: The junction does not match germline at one end; this may be a read error. The gene calls are TRBV10-3 and TRBJ2-7; TRBD2 aligns across 14 bases. The CDR3 contains 17 residues. Looked up from germline, CDR1 is ENHRY and CDR2 is SYGVKD. This CDR3 reads CAISESSPGLAGGPGDF. CDR3 nucleotides: TGTGCCATCAGTGAGTCTAGCCCTGGACTAGCGGGAGGCCCGGGGGACTTC.

V usage is TRBV2 and J usage is TRBJ1-5; 7 nucleotides agree with TRBD1. Germline V gene sequence: CDR1 SNHLY, CDR2 FYNNEI. CDR3 size: 15 residues. The V segment lost 4 bases and the J segment 4 bases; nucleotides outside the gene matches: 7. The CDR3 DNA reads TGTGCCAGCAGTGGGGACAGTGGGTCAAATCAGCCCCAGCATTTT. This codes for CASSGDSGSNQPQHF.

The chain uses TRBV18 and TRBJ2-1, with 8 bases aligning to TRBD1. The germline CDR1 and CDR2 sequences are KGHSH and LQKENI. The length of the CDR3 is 16 residues. With V trimmed by 3 bases and J by 6 bases, 10 bases remained unmatched. Here the CDR3 reads CASSPRQGLASNEQFF. The CDR3 DNA reads as TGTGCCAGCTCACCGAGACAGGGGTTGGCTAGCAATGAGCAGTTCTTC.

The chain carries TRBV3-1 (or the pseudogene TRBV3-2) and TRBJ2-7; TRBD1 is a possible D gene (6 bases). The CDR3 extends over 14 amino acids. CDR1 and CDR2 from the germline V gene are LGHDT and YNNKEL (reference sequence). Deletions cut 1 base from V and 3 bases from J, with 10 bases between. The CDR3 protein is CASSQGAGDYEQYF. CDR3 in DNA: TGTGCCAGCAGCCAAGGAGCAGGGGACTACGAGCAGTACTTC.